Given below is one T cell receptor beta chain in context. Its antigen is as yet unknown. The sample comes from a study of Ad26.COV2.S vaccination and SARS-CoV-2 variants. Trimming removed 10 bases at V and 4 bases at J, with 13 bases between. Per the germline V gene, CDR1 is MNHEY and CDR2 is SVGAGI. The CDR3 loop spans 12 amino acids. Study findings and constraints: Researchers reported similar non-spike TCR breadth in vaccine and placebo recipients.

Generated by immunoSEQ multiplex PCR, the TCRdb table keeps only in-frame clones and is missing some. The sample carries about 680,000 clones, around 90% recorded once. Indicated treatment: 15 to 20 received Ad26.COV2.S at low or high dose, single or two shots; a few received placebo; per-sample allocation not given. Sample collection was performed on day 63 after the first vaccine or placebo injection. The rearrangement uses TRBV6-5 and TRBJ1-2; no firm D call. The source of this sequence is a person between 18 and 65 years old who received the Ad26.COV2.S COVID-19 vaccine or a placebo. The input for sequencing was peripheral blood, taken in a trial of Ad26.COV2.S vaccine versus placebo. The CDR3 protein is CATNEMSYGYTF. The CDR3 nucleotides are TGTGCCACCAACGAAATGTCCTATGGCTACACCTTC.